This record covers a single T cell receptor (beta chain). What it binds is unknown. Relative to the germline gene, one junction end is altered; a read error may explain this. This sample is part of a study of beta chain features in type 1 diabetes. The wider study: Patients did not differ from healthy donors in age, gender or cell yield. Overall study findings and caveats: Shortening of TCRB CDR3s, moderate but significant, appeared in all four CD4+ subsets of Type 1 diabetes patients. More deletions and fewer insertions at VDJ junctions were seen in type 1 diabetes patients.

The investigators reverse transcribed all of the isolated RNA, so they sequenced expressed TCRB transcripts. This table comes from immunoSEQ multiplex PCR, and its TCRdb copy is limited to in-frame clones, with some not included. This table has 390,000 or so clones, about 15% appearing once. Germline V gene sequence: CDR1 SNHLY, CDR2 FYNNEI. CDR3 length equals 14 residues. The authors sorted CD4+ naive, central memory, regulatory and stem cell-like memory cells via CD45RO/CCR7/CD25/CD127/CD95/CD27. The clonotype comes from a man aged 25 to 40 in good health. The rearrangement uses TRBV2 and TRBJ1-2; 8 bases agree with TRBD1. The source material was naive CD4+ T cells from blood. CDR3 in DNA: TGTGCCAGCAGTGCAGGGGGCCTCTCCTATCGCTACACCTTC. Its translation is CASSAGGLSYRYTF.